This T cell receptor beta chain was identified in a study of technical replicates of blood from several donors. Profiled with immunoSEQ multiplex PCR; TCRdb holds only in-frame clones, not every one. The sample holds fewer than 95,000 clones; around 94% are singletons and the top ten take around 0.24%. The CDR3 has 16 amino acids. Germline loops: CDR1 MGHDK, CDR2 SYGVNS. The V segment lost 2 bases and the J segment 4 bases; nucleotides outside the gene matches: 6. The TCR was taken from a human donor in good health. The specimen sequenced was T cells isolated from PBMCs. The J gene is TRBJ2-1, the V gene TRBV25-1; 9 positions match TRBD2. The CDR3 DNA reads as TGTGCCAGCAGTGAACGACTAGCGGCCTTGTACAATGAGCAGTTCTTC. Translating gives CASSERLAALYNEQFF.